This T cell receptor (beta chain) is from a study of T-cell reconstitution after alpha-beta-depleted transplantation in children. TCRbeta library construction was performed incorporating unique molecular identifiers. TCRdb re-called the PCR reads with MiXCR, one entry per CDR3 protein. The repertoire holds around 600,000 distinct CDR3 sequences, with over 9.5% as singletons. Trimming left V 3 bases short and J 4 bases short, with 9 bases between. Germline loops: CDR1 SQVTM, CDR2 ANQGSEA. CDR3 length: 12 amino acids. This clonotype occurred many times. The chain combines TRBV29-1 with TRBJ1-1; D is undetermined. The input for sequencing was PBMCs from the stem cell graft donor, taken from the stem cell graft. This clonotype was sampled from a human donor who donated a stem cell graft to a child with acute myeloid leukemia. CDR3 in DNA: TGCAGCGTTGATGAGGTAGCCACTGAAGCTTTCTTT. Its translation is CSVDEVATEAFF.